What follows are 29 T cell receptor beta chains derived from one specimen sequenced in a study of human T cells and chemical hapten exposure. Indicated time point: patch test 1, 2 weeks after DPC sensitization. As for treatment: therapeutic diphenylcyclopropenone sensitization with weekly scalp DPC. Each CDR3 protein is one row after TCRdb ran MiXCR on the RACE reads. The sample shows about 120,000 distinct CDR3 sequences, 9.5% to 13% of them seen only once. The specimen was whole blood, collected in connection with sensitization to the hapten diphenylcyclopropenone (DPC). Receptors were obtained from a woman aged 45-65 years with alopecia areata. Some clones in this sample may be carry-over from other donors' samples.

This clonotype came up many times. The chain has TRBV4-3 and TRBJ2-5; D call uncertain. Germline V gene lookup returns CDR1 LGHNA and CDR2 YSLEER. The CDR3 runs to 14 residues. V was clipped by 0 bases and J by 4 bases, with 9 bases between them. Here the CDR3 DNA reads TGCGCCAGCAGCCAAGATATGTGGGTAGAGACCCAGTACTTC. Its translation is CASSQDMWVETQYF.

This clonotype was counted only a few times. J is TRBJ1-2 and V is TRBV20-1, with D unclear. CDR1 and CDR2 (germline): DFQATT, SNEGSKA (reference sequence). This CDR3 comprises 15 residues. The V gene lost 2 bases and the J gene lost 7 bases, with 20 bases spanning the gap. CDR3 DNA sequence: TGCAGTGCTAGAAGCCCTGGTAAGGGAGGACTTGGCTACACCTTC. Translation gives CSARSPGKGGLGYTF.

CDR3 loop: CASSSGLAGGYEQYF. The DNA for the CDR3 is TGTGCCAGCAGCTCCGGACTAGCGGGAGGGTACGAGCAGTACTTC. The V gene is TRBV6-2 or TRBV6-3, the J gene TRBJ2-7; 15 nucleotides line up with TRBD2. The germline V gene has CDR1 MNHEY and CDR2 SVGEGT. There are 15 residues in the CDR3. V lost 6 bases, J lost 4 bases, and 4 bases stayed unmatched.

The chain carries TRBV6-6 and TRBJ2-2; D is unclear. This CDR3 region has 15 residues. Germline values: CDR1 MNHNY, CDR2 SVGAGI (reference sequence). Trimming pared 0 bases from V and 7 bases from J, leaving 12 bases between. The DNA for the CDR3 is TGTGCCAGCAGTTACTCGACAAAGGGCAACGGGGAGCTGTTTTTT. It specifies CASSYSTKGNGELFF.

This clonotype was recorded a few times. The CDR3 bases are TGTGCCAGCAGTAACCGGGGTAGCGGTTCGCAAGAGACCCAGTACTTC. Its translation is CASSNRGSGSQETQYF. V is TRBV2 and J is TRBJ2-5; D may be TRBD2 (6 bases). V shed 5 bases and J shed 2 bases, with 18 bases lying between them. The length of the CDR3 is 16 residues. CDR1 and CDR2 (germline): SNHLY, FYNNEI.

The gene calls are TRBV5-1 and TRBJ1-2; 10 nucleotides align to TRBD1. This CDR3 has 17 residues. CDR1 and CDR2 from the germline V gene are SGHRS and YFSETQ. The V and J ends lost 4 bases and 5 bases, in that order; junction bases with no gene match: 14. The DNA for the CDR3 is TGCGCCAGCAGCACGACGACAGGGGGCGCGAGGAATTATGGCTACACCTTC. Encoded protein: CASSTTTGGARNYGYTF.

This clonotype has just a few counts. The chain uses TRBV28 and TRBJ1-5; 9 bases fit TRBD1. The germline V gene encodes CDR1 MDHEN and CDR2 SYDVKM. The V gene end was trimmed by 5 bases and the J gene end by 2 bases; junction bases not matched to a gene: 7. This CDR3 has 16 amino acids. CDR3: CASSPGTGYGNQPQHF. The CDR3 DNA is TGTGCCAGCAGTCCAGGGACAGGGTACGGCAATCAGCCCCAGCATTTT.

This clonotype was seen only a few times. This rearrangement joins TRBV18 to TRBJ1-3, with a weak D call TRBD1 (6 bases). The germline V and J ends were trimmed by 1 base and 0 bases, with 16 bases remaining between them. Germline loops: CDR1 KGHSH, CDR2 LQKENI. The CDR3 length is 18 residues. Here the CDR3 DNA reads TGTGCCAGCTCACCACAGCGTCACAGGGAGAGCTCTGGAAACACCATATATTTT. As protein: CASSPQRHRESSGNTIYF. The full variable domain, in which reference TRBV18 and TRBJ1-3 provide the parts outside the CDR3, is NAGVMQNPRHLVRRRGQEARLRCSPMKGHSHVYWYRQLPEEGLKFMVYLQKENIIDESGMPKERFSAEFPKEGPSILRIQQVVRGDSAAYFCASSPQRHRESSGNTIYFGEGSWLTVV.

This rearrangement joins TRBV7-6 to TRBJ2-5; D perhaps matches TRBD1 (6 bases). The CDR3 consists of 16 residues. V lost 2 bases, J lost 5 bases, and 18 bases lay in between. CDR1 and CDR2 from the germline V gene are SGHVS and FNYEAQ. In nucleotides, the CDR3 is TGTGCCAGCAGCTTATCGTCCAGGGGTGAGGAGGAGACCCAGTACTTC. Its translation is CASSLSSRGEEETQYF.

The chain has TRBV10-3 and TRBJ2-3, with D uncertain. Trimming took off 5 bases at V and 5 bases at J, with 17 bases between the two ends. The CDR3 sequence is 15 residues long. Germline V lookup: CDR1 ENHRY, CDR2 SYGVKD. CDR3 residues: CAISHDSPPGDTQYF. The CDR3 region has the DNA TGTGCCATCAGTCACGACTCCCCTCCCGGAGATACGCAGTATTTT.

This clonotype was detected ten times or more. This sequence joins TRBV18 and TRBJ1-6, with a weak D call TRBD1 (6 bases). The CDR3 is 14 residues long. The V end lost 8 bases, the J end lost 7 bases, and 15 bases lay between the germline ends. Per germline, CDR1 KGHSH and CDR2 LQKENI. CDR3 amino acids: CASSSDRGNSPLHF. CDR3 nucleotides: TGTGCCAGCAGCTCGGACAGAGGAAATTCACCCCTCCACTTT.

V usage is TRBV11-2 and J usage is TRBJ2-6; 7 positions agree with TRBD1. The V gene's germline CDR1 is SGHAT and CDR2 FQNNGV. V lost 4 bases and J lost 2; bases outside the gene matches: 2. This CDR3 contains 15 residues. The CDR3 bases are TGTGCCAGCAGCTCCACAGGGGCTGGGGCCAACGTCCTGACTTTC. Translating gives CASSSTGAGANVLTF. The full variable domain, its missing parts supplied by reference TRBV11-2 and TRBJ2-6, is EAGVAQSPRYKIIEKRQSVAFWCNPISGHATLYWYQQILGQGPKLLIQFQNNGVVDDSQLPKDRFSAERLKGVDSTLKIQPAKLEDSAVYLCASSSTGAGANVLTFGAGSRLTVL.

This clonotype has a count of ten or more. At one boundary the junction diverges from the germline segment, which might be a read error. V and J are TRBV7-9 and TRBJ2-1; 8 bases are shared with TRBD2. Germline loops: CDR1 SEHNR, CDR2 FQNEAQ (reference sequence). The CDR3 is 11 amino acids. The CDR3: CANSGGGEQFF. In DNA, the CDR3 is TGTGCCAACAGCGGGGGAGGTGAGCAGTTCTTC.

This clonotype has at least ten counts. The chain combines TRBV29-1 with TRBJ1-5, with D maybe TRBD1 (5 bases). V lost 4 bases to trimming and J lost 1 base, with 8 bases between them. The CDR3 is 13 residues long. Germline loops: CDR1 SQVTM, CDR2 ANQGSEA. CDR3 nucleotides: TGCAGCGTTGGGTGGGGCAGCAATCAGCCCCAGCATTTT. It encodes CSVGWGSNQPQHF.

This clonotype has at least ten counts. This chain uses TRBV3-1 with TRBJ2-2; D unclear. The CDR3 loop spans 14 amino acids. The V gene lost 1 base and the J gene lost 7 bases, with 10 bases spanning the gap. CDR1 is LGHDT and CDR2 is YNNKEL in the germline V gene (reference sequence). Here the CDR3 reads CASSQGAEVGELFF. CDR3 sequence (DNA): TGTGCCAGCAGCCAAGGGGCTGAAGTCGGGGAGCTGTTTTTT.

This clonotype was detected only a few times. This chain connects TRBV5-1 to TRBJ1-1; 12 nucleotides line up with TRBD1. The CDR3 is made up of 17 amino acids. CDR1 is SGHRS and CDR2 is YFSETQ in the germline V gene. The junction had 8 bases not matched to a gene; V was cut back by 0 bases and J by 5 bases. The CDR3 DNA sequence: TGCGCCAGCAGCTTGGCGGGGACAGGGGGCGCGAGGACTGAAGCTTTCTTT. It specifies CASSLAGTGGARTEAFF.

The J gene is TRBJ2-2, the V gene TRBV7-9, with TRBD2 matching 12 bases. Germline V gene lookup returns CDR1 SEHNR and CDR2 FQNEAQ (reference sequence). Trimming removed 3 bases from V and 1 base from J; junction bases left unmatched: 3. The CDR3 has 17 residues. The CDR3 sequence: CASSFSTSGRNTGELFF. Here the CDR3 DNA reads TGTGCCAGCAGCTTTTCGACTAGCGGGAGGAACACCGGGGAGCTGTTTTTT.

The V and J genes are TRBV2 and TRBJ2-1, with TRBD2 matching 8 bases. J was trimmed by 7 bases and V by 2 bases; bases with no gene match: 7. The CDR3 is made up of 15 amino acids. CDR1 and CDR2 from the germline V gene are SNHLY and FYNNEI. In DNA, the CDR3 is TGTGCCAGCAGTGAAATCACGGGAGGGACAAATGAGCAGTTCTTC. This codes for CASSEITGGTNEQFF.

This clonotype showed up just a few times. V gene TRBV4-1 combines with J gene TRBJ1-3; D is unresolved. The CDR3 is 17 amino acids. Germline-derived CDR1 and CDR2 are MGHRA and YSYEKL. The V and J ends lost 0 bases and 0 bases respectively, with 12 bases between them. The CDR3 DNA follows: TGCGCCAGCAGCCAAGAACCGTCGACCGTCTCTGGAAACACCATATATTTT. As protein: CASSQEPSTVSGNTIYF.

The chain couples TRBV28 to TRBJ1-5, with D perhaps matching TRBD1 (6 bases). The CDR3 covers 15 residues. The germline gives CDR1 MDHEN, CDR2 SYDVKM. Between the trimmed V and J ends, which lost 6 bases and 0 bases, there was a span of 12 bases. Here the CDR3 reads CASSAGDYSNQPQHF. The DNA for the CDR3 is TGTGCCAGCAGCGCAGGGGACTATAGCAATCAGCCCCAGCATTTT.

The V gene is TRBV10-3, the J gene TRBJ1-1, with 7 bases aligning to TRBD1. The germline gives CDR1 ENHRY, CDR2 SYGVKD. With V trimmed by 8 bases and J by 4 bases, 16 bases remained unmatched. CDR3 length: 16 residues. CDR3 in amino acids: CAIRTRTGQTSTEAFF. In DNA form, the CDR3 reads TGTGCCATCCGTACCCGCACGGGACAGACTAGCACTGAAGCTTTCTTT.

The genes are TRBV29-1 and TRBJ1-1, with D tentatively TRBD1 (5 bases). The length of the CDR3 is 12 residues. Germline V CDR1 and CDR2: SQVTM, ANQGSEA. The ends were cut back, 7 bases at V and 9 bases at J, with 18 bases in the middle. CDR3 in amino acids: CSASQPGLKAFF. The CDR3 coding sequence is TGCAGCGCCTCCCAACCGGGACTAAAAGCTTTCTTT.

This clonotype occurred many times. The chain recombines TRBV28 with TRBJ1-3; D ambiguous. The CDR3 sequence is 12 residues long. V lost 3 bases, J lost 2 bases, and 2 bases lay in between. Per the germline V gene, CDR1 is MDHEN and CDR2 is SYDVKM. For the CDR3, the DNA is TGTGCCAGCAGTTTCGCTGGAAACACCATATATTTT. Amino acid sequence: CASSFAGNTIYF.

A few counts support this clonotype. The rearrangement joins TRBV9 to TRBJ2-1; D gene ambiguous. Germline V gives CDR1 SGDLS, CDR2 YYNGEE. Trimming cost V 0 bases and J 0 bases, with 10 bases left between them. The CDR3 length is 16 residues. In DNA form, the CDR3 reads TGTGCCAGCAGCGTAGCTTTACAGAGCTCCTACAATGAGCAGTTCTTC. As protein: CASSVALQSSYNEQFF. Filled out from reference TRBV9 and TRBJ2-1, the complete variable domain reads DSGVTQTPKHLITATGQRVTLRCSPRSGDLSVYWYQQSLDQGLQFLIQYYNGEERAKGNILERFSAQQFPDLHSELNLSSLELGDSALYFCASSVALQSSYNEQFFGPGTRLTVL.

The chain links TRBV5-1 to TRBJ1-5; D possibly corresponds to TRBD1 (5 bases). The CDR3 covers 14 residues. Trimming pared 4 bases from V and 2 bases from J, leaving 10 bases between. Germline V gene lookup returns CDR1 SGHRS and CDR2 YFSETQ. CDR3 amino acids: CASSAGMGNQPQHF. Here the CDR3 DNA reads TGCGCCAGCAGCGCAGGGATGGGCAATCAGCCCCAGCATTTT.

This clonotype turned up a few times. The chain recombines TRBV5-1 with TRBJ1-4; TRBD1 is a possible D gene (5 bases). V was cut by 7 bases and J by 2 bases, with 15 bases left in between. The CDR3 is 15 residues long. Germline CDR1 is SGHRS and CDR2 is YFSETQ. The CDR3 sequence is CASRSTGATNEKLFF. CDR3 DNA sequence: TGCGCCAGCCGTTCCACCGGGGCCACTAATGAAAAACTGTTTTTT.

The V gene is TRBV2, the J gene TRBJ2-2; 7 bases match TRBD1. Germline loops: CDR1 SNHLY, CDR2 FYNNEI. CDR3 length: 15 amino acids. The V and J ends lost 6 bases and 4 bases, in that order; junction bases with no gene match: 8. The CDR3 DNA is TGTGCCAGCAGGATGGGACAGTTCGTCACCGGGGAGCTGTTTTTT. The encoded protein is CASRMGQFVTGELFF.

In its sample, this clonotype was seen many times. The chain is built from TRBV12-3 or TRBV12-4 and TRBJ2-1; TRBD1 matches at 7 bases. The J segment lost 6 bases and the V segment lost 7 bases, leaving 12 bases of the junction unmatched. The CDR3 loop spans 15 amino acids. For the CDR3, the DNA is TGTGCCAGCATCCCCGACAGGGCACGGACCAATGAGCAGTTCTTC. It codes for CASIPDRARTNEQFF.

This clonotype was picked up many times. The chain employs TRBV7-2 and TRBJ2-7, with D unclear. Looked up from germline, CDR1 is SGHTA and CDR2 is FQGNSA. The CDR3 sequence is 17 residues long. The germline V and J ends were trimmed by 1 base and 5 bases, with 21 bases remaining between them. The CDR3 loop reads CASSLVQVPVGFHEQYF. In nucleotides, the CDR3 is TGTGCCAGCAGCTTAGTTCAAGTCCCTGTGGGGTTTCACGAGCAGTACTTC. Variable domain in full (rest from reference TRBV7-2 and TRBJ2-7): GAGVSQSPSNKVTEKGKDVELRCDPISGHTALYWYRQSLGQGLEFLIYFQGNSAPDKSGLPSDRFSAERTGGSVSTLTIQRTQQEDSAVYLCASSLVQVPVGFHEQYFGPGTRLTVT.